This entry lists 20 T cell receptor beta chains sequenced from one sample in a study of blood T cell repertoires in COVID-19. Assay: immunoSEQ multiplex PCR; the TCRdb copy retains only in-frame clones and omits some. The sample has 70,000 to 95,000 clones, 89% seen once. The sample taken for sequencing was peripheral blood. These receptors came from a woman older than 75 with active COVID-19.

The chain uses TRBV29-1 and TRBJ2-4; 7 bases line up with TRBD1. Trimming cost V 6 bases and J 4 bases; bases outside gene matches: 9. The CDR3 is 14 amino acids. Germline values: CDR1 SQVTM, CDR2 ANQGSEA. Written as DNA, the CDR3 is TGCAGCGTACTCTCGCCGGGACAGAAAAACATTCAGTACTTC. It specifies CSVLSPGQKNIQYF.

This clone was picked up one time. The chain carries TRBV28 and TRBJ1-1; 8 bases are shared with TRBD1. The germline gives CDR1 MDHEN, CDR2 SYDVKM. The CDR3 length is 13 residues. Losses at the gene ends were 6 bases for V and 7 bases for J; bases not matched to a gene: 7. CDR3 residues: CASRRGQGYEAFF. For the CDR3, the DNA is TGTGCCAGCAGACGCGGACAGGGATATGAAGCTTTCTTT.

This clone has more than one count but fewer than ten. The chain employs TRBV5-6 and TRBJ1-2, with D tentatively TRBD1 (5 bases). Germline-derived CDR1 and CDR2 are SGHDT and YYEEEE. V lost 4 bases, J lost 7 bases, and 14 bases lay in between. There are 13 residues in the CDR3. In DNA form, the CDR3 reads TGTGCCAGCAGCGCGGGACCACGGGGTGGCTACACCTTC. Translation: CASSAGPRGGYTF.

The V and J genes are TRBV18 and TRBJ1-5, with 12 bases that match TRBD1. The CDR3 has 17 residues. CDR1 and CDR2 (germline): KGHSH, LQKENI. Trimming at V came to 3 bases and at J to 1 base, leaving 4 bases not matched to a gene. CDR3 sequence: CASSPGTGGGSNQPQHF. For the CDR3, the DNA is TGTGCCAGCTCACCTGGGACAGGGGGCGGAAGCAATCAGCCCCAGCATTTT.

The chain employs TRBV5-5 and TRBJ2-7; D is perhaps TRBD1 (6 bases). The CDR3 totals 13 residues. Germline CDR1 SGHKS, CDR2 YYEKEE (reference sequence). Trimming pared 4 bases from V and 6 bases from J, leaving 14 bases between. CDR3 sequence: CASSTLQGSEQYF. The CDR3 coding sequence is TGTGCCAGCAGCACGCTACAGGGTTCCGAGCAGTACTTC.

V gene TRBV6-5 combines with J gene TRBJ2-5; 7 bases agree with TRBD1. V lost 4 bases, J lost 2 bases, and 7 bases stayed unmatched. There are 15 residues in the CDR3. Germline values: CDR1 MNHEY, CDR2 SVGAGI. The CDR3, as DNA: TGTGCCAGCAGTTTACAGGGGACAGAACAAGAGACCCAGTACTTC. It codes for CASSLQGTEQETQYF.

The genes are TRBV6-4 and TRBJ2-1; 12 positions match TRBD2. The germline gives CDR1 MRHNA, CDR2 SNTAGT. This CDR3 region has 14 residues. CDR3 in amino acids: CVYKLAGGYNEQFF. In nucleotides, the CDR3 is TGTGTATATAAACTAGCGGGAGGTTACAATGAGCAGTTCTTC.

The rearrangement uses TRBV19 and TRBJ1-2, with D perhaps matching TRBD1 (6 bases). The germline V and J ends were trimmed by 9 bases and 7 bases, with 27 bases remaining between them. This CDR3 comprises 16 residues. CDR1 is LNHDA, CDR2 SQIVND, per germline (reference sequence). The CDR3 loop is CASNHKQGTHAFGYTF. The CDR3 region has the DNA TGTGCCAGCAATCATAAACAGGGAACCCATGCGTTTGGCTACACCTTC.

CDR3 loop: CASSRGQLSNQPQHF. The CDR3 DNA reads TGTGCCAGCAGCCGCGGACAGCTTAGCAATCAGCCCCAGCATTTT. This chain uses TRBV7-2 with TRBJ1-5; the D gene is possibly TRBD1 (6 bases). The ends were cut back, 5 bases at V and 0 bases at J, with 11 bases in the middle. The germline V gene has CDR1 SGHTA and CDR2 FQGNSA. The CDR3 sequence is 15 residues long.

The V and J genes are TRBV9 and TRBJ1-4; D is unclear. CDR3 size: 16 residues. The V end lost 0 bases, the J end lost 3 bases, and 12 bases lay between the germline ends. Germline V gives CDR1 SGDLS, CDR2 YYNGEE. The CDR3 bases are TGTGCCAGCAGCGTAGGGCCACAGCGGTCTAATGAAAAACTGTTTTTT. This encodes CASSVGPQRSNEKLFF.

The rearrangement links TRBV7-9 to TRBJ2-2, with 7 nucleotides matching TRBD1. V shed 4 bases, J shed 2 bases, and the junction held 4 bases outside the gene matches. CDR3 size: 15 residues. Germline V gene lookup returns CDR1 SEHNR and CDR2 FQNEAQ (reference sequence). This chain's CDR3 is CASSWPGGNTGELFF. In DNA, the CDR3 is TGTGCCAGCAGCTGGCCAGGGGGTAACACCGGGGAGCTGTTTTTT.

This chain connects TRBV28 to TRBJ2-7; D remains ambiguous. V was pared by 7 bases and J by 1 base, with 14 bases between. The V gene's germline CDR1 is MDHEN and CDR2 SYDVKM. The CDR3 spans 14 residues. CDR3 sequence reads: CASTPVNPSYEQYF. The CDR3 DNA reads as TGTGCCAGCACTCCAGTTAATCCTTCCTACGAGCAGTACTTC.

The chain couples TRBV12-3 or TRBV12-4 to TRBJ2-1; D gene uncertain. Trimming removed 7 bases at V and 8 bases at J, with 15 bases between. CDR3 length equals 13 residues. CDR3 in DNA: TGTGCCAGCATAAGCGCCGGTACCTATGAGCAGTTCTTC. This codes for CASISAGTYEQFF.

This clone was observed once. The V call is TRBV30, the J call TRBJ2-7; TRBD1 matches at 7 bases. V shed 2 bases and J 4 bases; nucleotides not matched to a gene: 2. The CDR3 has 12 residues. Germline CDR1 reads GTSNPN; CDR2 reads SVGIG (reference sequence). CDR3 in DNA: TGTGCCTGGAGTAAGGACAGGTACGAGCAGTACTTC. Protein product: CAWSKDRYEQYF.

CDR3 region: CAITNSAYEQYF. The CDR3 region has the DNA TGTGCCATCACCAACTCCGCCTACGAGCAGTACTTC. This chain connects TRBV10-3 to TRBJ2-7; D remains unclear. The germline V gene has CDR1 ENHRY and CDR2 SYGVKD. V gave up 7 bases and J gave up 2 bases, with 9 bases separating them. The CDR3 consists of 12 residues.

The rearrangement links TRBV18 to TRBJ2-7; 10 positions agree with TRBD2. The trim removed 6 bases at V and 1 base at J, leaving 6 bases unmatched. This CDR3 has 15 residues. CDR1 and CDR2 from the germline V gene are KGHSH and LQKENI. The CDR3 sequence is CASSPVAGGSYEQYF. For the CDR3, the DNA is TGTGCCAGCTCCCCCGTAGCGGGGGGATCCTACGAGCAGTACTTC.

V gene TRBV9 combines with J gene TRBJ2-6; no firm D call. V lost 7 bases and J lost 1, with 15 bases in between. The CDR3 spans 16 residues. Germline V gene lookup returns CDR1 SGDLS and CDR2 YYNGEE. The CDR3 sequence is CASGYSQVSGANVLTF. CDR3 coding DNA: TGTGCCAGCGGCTACTCTCAGGTGTCTGGGGCCAACGTCCTGACTTTC. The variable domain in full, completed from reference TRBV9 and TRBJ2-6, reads DSGVTQTPKHLITATGQRVTLRCSPRSGDLSVYWYQQSLDQGLQFLIQYYNGEERAKGNILERFSAQQFPDLHSELNLSSLELGDSALYFCASGYSQVSGANVLTFGAGSRLTVL.

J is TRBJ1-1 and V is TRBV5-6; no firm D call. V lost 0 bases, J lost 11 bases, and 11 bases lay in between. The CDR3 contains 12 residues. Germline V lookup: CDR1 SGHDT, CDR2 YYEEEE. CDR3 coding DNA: TGTGCCAGCAGCTTGGCCGCGGGATGGGCTTTCTTT. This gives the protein CASSLAAGWAFF.

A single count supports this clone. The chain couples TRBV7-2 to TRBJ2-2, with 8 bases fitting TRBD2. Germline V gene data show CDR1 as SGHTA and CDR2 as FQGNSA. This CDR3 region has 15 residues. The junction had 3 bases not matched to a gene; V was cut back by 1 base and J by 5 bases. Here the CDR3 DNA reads TGTGCCAGCAGCTTAGGCGGGGGGCAGACCGGGGAGCTGTTTTTT. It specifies CASSLGGGQTGELFF.

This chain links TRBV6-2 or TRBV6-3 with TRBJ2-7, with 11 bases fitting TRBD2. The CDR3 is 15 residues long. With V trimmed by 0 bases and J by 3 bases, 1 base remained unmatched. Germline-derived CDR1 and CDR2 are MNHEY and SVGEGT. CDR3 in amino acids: CASSYSGTSGYEQYF. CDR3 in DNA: TGTGCCAGCAGTTACTCTGGGACTAGCGGCTACGAGCAGTACTTC.